The following is a TCR beta chain sequence with its context. How the authors handled the data: Estimation of nucleated cell counts relied on the amplification of reference gene primers. Here immunoSEQ multiplex PCR was the method, and the copy in TCRdb shows in-frame clones only, minus some. V and J calls and clone size are given by that table; D and trimming were obtained from the DNA. The table shows more than 120,000 clones, with more than 75% occurring only once. The V gene's germline CDR1 is SGHAT and CDR2 FQNNGV. The CDR3 has 18 residues. The ends lost 5 bases at V and 7 bases at J; junction bases unmatched: 15. The data were taken from a study of blood T cell repertoires in COVID-19. Background on the study: Donors in the United States, Italy and Spain gave samples during acute or convalescent COVID-19. PBMCs, B-cell-depleted T cells, or T cells provided the cDNA or gDNA that made up the material.

The rearrangement links TRBV11-2 to TRBJ1-5, with 12 bases matching TRBD1. The sample was peripheral blood. The receptor's source is a man aged 50-59 years who had recovered from COVID-19. The CDR3 loop reads CASSPKRWDRGREQPQHF. The CDR3, as DNA: TGTGCCAGCAGCCCAAAGCGTTGGGACAGGGGGCGGGAGCAGCCCCAGCATTTT. The full variable domain, with the rest looked up from reference TRBV11-2 and TRBJ1-5, is EAGVAQSPRYKIIEKRQSVAFWCNPISGHATLYWYQQILGQGPKLLIQFQNNGVVDDSQLPKDRFSAERLKGVDSTLKIQPAKLEDSAVYLCASSPKRWDRGREQPQHFGDGTRLSIL.